This T cell receptor beta chain was captured in a study of identical twins (dated by TCRdb to between 2015 and 2016). Turning to the overall study: To test whether fetal clonotypes persist, the study used deep sequencing on TCR alpha and beta repertoires from monozygotic twins, unrelated adults of various ages, and cord blood. Replicate twin experiments were performed at different times using different library preparation protocols to rule out contamination. What the research found in general, with its limitations: Because the same donors could not be followed over many years, conclusions were based on cross-sectional statistical analysis. A weaker excess of twin sharing was found in beta out-of-frame sequences because the signal-to-noise ratio was lowered by fewer shared sequences. Compared with coincidental sharing between unrelated individuals, out-of-frame TCR alpha sequences shared between twins had an excess of sequences with low generation probability. Abundant cord blood beta clonotypes carried fewer insertions; young adult naive repertoires showed a weaker similar trend, while memory repertoires showed none. Zero-insertion analyses could be partly confounded by invariant T cells such as MAIT and iNKT, although diverse VJ usage argued against such confounding for most clonotypes. Out-of-frame TCR alpha sharing in monozygotic twins was systematically underestimated by recombination models, whereas sharing between unrelated individuals was in agreement with the recombination models.

The library was prepared using 5' RACE. TCRdb records Illumina HiSeq 2000 as the sequencer. Template switching added a universal primer binding site, and the final cDNA carried a unique molecular identifier that allowed TCR cDNA molecules to be counted accurately. First-strand cDNA for TCR alpha and beta chains was synthesized from specific primers in the conserved constant-segment region. To control for contamination, each cDNA library was double barcoded with a SMART-Mk sample barcode plus Illumina barcodes. TruSeq adapter sequences and Illumina sample barcodes were added in two successive PCR steps. The Illumina HiSeq platform was used with custom primers to sequence TCR alpha and beta cDNA libraries. As for how the authors treated the data: MiGEC processed the raw reads to extract unique molecular identifiers, while MiXCR was used to determine the CDR3 positions. For each individual, recombination models were inferred using an EM algorithm with the repgenHMM and IGoR tools. Shared clonotype analysis was performed with the tcR package in R, normalizing sharing by the product of cloneset sizes. To study raw recombination free of thymic and clonal selection effects, out-of-frame nonproductive sequences were analyzed. TCRdb reprocessing: public reads trimmed at Q25 with fastp, clones called with MiXCR, in-frame beta chains kept. Every CDR3 protein is listed once, alongside the most common genes and DNA of its rows. Clone size and V and J calls follow TCRdb, not the original study. This sample gives 250,000 to 350,000 distinct CDR3 sequences in total; roughly 9% of them show up just once. The ten largest clones represent 7% to 8.5% of the sample.

From the cysteine through the phenylalanine, the CDR3 covers 13 amino acids. The DNA shown is the 39-base CDR3, in frame from base 1. According to the germline V gene, CDR1 reads SGHVS and CDR2 reads FNYEAQ. The germline ends are 5 bases apart after V is trimmed by 0 bases and J by 4 bases. This clonotype showed up just a few times. The specificity of this receptor is unknown. Base qualities are not at hand, and no much larger clone is one base apart. All donors were healthy Caucasians. Three pairs of female monozygotic twins, all aged about 18 to 29 years, made up the twin cohort. Positive isolation kits from Invitrogen were used to isolate the CD4+ and CD8+ T cell populations. These same data were also listed under a study on yellow fever vaccine responses in identical twins. Drawing on the second study: The T cell response to vaccination in identical twins was reported by the authors to appear partly convergent and partly personalized. In the study, vaccine-responding T cell clones were precisely tracked in identical twins.

The V gene is TRBV7-6 and the J gene is TRBJ2-3, with no D gene named confidently. The specimen sequenced was CD8+ T cells sorted from blood. The receptor was isolated from a woman aged 18-29 years in good health. The nucleotide sequence is given as TGTGCCAGCAGCTTAGCGAGGTCAGATACGCAGTATTTT. Translated, this gives CASSLARSDTQYF.